This section outlines one T cell receptor beta chain sequence together with its context. Other DNA sequences in the same sample also yield this CDR3. This entry is derived from a study of shared clonotypes between healthy human individuals. CDR1 SGHDT and CDR2 YYEEEE come from the germline V gene. V shed 4 bases and J shed 1 base, with 8 bases lying between them. The CDR3 is made up of 13 amino acids. The data were produced by immunoSEQ multiplex PCR, yet TCRdb's version contains in-frame clones alone and is incomplete. The table shows 2 million to 2.5 million clones, with 90% to 96% occurring only once.

This TCR was recovered from a man aged 18 to 35 in good health. J is TRBJ1-1 and V is TRBV5-6; D gene ambiguous. The sample consisted of naive CD4+ T cells sorted from blood. Stated subset: CD45RA+ positively selected. This chain's CDR3 is CASSLPGNTEAFF. The CDR3, as DNA: TGTGCCAGCAGCCTCCCAGGGAACACTGAAGCTTTCTTT.